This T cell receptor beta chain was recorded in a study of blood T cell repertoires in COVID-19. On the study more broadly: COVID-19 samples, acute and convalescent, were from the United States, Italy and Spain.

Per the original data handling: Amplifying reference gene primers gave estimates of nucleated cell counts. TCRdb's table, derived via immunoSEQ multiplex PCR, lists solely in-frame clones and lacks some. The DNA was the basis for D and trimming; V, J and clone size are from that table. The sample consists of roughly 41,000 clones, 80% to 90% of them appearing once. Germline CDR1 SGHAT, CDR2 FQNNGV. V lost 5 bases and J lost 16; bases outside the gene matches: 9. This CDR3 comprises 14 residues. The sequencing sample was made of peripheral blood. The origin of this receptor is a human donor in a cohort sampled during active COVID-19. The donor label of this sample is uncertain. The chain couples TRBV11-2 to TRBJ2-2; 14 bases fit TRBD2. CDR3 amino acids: CASSQEGLAGDTFF. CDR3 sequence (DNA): TGTGCCAGCAGCCAAGAGGGACTAGCGGGGGATACGTTTTTT.